This T cell receptor beta chain was sequenced for a study of T cells in Graves' hyperthyroidism and ophthalmopathy. What was amplified from RNA transcripts were TCR beta CDR3 regions. First-round RT-PCR targeting the TCR CDR3 was performed with the HTBI primer set. TCRdb ran MiXCR on the multiplex PCR reads and lists one entry per CDR3 protein. The table includes 160,000 or so distinct CDR3 sequences, less than 10% detected once. A remark on this clonotype: Its antigen is unidentified. With a much larger clone just one base away, this may be a read error.

Broader study findings: Among thyroid clonotypes expanded above 0.001, most also appeared in blood.

Germline loops: CDR1 SNHLY, CDR2 FYNNEI. The CDR3 is 13 amino acids. Trimming took 8 bases from V and 3 from J, leaving 12 bases between them. The sequence derives from a woman aged 18-30 years with Graves' hyperthyroidism that later progressed to Graves' ophthalmopathy. V and J are TRBV2 and TRBJ2-3, with D possibly being TRBD2 (6 bases). Sequenced: blood. CDR3 DNA: TGTGCCAGCGGGCGGGGAGGAACAGATACGCAGTATTTT. Its translation: CASGRGGTDTQYF. Together with reference TRBV2 and TRBJ2-3, the CDR3 gives the full variable domain: EPEVTQTPSHQVTQMGQEVILRCVPISNHLYFYWYRQILGQKVEFLVSFYNNEISEKSEIFDDQFSVERPDGSNFTLKIRSTKLEDSAMYFCASGRGGTDTQYFGPGTRLTVL.